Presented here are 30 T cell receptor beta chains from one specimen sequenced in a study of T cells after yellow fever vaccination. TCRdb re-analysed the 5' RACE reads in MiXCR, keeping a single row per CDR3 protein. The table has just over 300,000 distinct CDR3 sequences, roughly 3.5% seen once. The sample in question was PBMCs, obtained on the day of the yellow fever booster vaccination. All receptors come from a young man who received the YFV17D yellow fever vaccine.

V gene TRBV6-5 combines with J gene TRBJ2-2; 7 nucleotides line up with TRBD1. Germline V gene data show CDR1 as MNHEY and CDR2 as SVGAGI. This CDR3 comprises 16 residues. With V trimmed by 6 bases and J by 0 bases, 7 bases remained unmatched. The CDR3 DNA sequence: TGTGCCAGCAGGTCGGGACAGACTGCGAACACCGGGGAGCTGTTTTTT. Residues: CASRSGQTANTGELFF.

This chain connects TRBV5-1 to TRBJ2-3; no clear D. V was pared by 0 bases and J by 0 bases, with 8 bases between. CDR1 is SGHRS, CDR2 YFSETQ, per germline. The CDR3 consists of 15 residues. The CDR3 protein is CASSLAGKSTDTQYF. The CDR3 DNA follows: TGCGCCAGCAGCTTGGCTGGTAAAAGCACAGATACGCAGTATTTT.

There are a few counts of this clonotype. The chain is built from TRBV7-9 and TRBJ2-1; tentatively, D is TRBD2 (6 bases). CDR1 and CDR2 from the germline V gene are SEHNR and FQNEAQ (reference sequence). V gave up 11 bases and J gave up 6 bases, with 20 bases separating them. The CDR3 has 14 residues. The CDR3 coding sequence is TGTGCCGGGTCTCGACTAGATAATTTCAATGAGCAGTTCTTC. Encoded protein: CAGSRLDNFNEQFF.

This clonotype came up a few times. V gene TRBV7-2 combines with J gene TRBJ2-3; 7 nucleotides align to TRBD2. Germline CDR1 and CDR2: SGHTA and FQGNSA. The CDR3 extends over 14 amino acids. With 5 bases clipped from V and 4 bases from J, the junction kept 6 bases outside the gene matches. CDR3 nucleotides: TGTGCCAGCAGCCGGGACTATGGGGCAGATACGCAGTATTTT. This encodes CASSRDYGADTQYF. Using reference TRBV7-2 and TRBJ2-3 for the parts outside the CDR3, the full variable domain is GAGVSQSPSNKVTEKGKDVELRCDPISGHTALYWYRQSLGQGLEFLIYFQGNSAPDKSGLPSDRFSAERTGGSVSTLTIQRTQQEDSAVYLCASSRDYGADTQYFGPGTRLTVL.

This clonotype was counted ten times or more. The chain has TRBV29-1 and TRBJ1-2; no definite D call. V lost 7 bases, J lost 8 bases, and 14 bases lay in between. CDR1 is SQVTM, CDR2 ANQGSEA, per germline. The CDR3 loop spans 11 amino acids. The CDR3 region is CSGGPSPGYTF. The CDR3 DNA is TGCAGCGGCGGACCTTCGCCGGGCTACACCTTC.

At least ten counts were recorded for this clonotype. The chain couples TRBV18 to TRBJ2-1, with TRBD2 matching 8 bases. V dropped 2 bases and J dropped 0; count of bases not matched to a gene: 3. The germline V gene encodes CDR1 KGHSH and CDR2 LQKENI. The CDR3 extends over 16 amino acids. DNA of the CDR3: TGTGCCAGCTCACCATCCGGGACTAGCTCCTACAATGAGCAGTTCTTC. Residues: CASSPSGTSSYNEQFF. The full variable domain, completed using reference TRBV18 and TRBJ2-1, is NAGVMQNPRHLVRRRGQEARLRCSPMKGHSHVYWYRQLPEEGLKFMVYLQKENIIDESGMPKERFSAEFPKEGPSILRIQQVVRGDSAAYFCASSPSGTSSYNEQFFGPGTRLTVL.

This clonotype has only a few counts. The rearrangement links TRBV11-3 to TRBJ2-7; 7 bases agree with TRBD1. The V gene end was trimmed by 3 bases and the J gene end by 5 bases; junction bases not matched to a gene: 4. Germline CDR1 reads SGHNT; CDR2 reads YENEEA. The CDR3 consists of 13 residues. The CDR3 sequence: CASSFTGADEQYF. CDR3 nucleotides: TGTGCCAGCAGCTTCACAGGGGCGGACGAGCAGTACTTC.

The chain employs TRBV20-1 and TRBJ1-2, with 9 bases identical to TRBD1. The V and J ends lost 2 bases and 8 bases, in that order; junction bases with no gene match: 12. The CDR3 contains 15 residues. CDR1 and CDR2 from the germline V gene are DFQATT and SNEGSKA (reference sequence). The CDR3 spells CSARQPGQGVGGYTF. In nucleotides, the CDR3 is TGCAGTGCTAGACAACCGGGACAGGGAGTAGGAGGCTACACCTTC.

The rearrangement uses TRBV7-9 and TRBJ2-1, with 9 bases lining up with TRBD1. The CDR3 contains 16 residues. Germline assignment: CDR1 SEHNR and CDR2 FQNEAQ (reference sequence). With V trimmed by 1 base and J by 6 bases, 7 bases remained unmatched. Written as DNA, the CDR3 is TGTGCCAGCAGCTTAGGTTCACAGGGGGCGCGCAATGAGCAGTTCTTC. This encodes CASSLGSQGARNEQFF.

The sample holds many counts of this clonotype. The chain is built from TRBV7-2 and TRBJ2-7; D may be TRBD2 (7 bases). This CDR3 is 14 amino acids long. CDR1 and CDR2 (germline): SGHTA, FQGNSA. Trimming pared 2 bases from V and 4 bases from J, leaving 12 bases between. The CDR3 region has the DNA TGTGCCAGCAGCTTATCGGGGGGCGGATACGAGCAGTACTTC. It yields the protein CASSLSGGGYEQYF.

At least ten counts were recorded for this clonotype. The CDR3 here is CASSIGQDTDTQYF. In nucleotides, the CDR3 is TGTGCCAGTAGTATCGGACAGGACACAGATACGCAGTATTTT. The chain recombines TRBV19 with TRBJ2-3; 7 nucleotides match TRBD1. The CDR3 has 14 residues. V gave up 3 bases and J gave up 2 bases; unmatched junction bases: 2. From germline, CDR1 is LNHDA and CDR2 SQIVND (reference sequence).

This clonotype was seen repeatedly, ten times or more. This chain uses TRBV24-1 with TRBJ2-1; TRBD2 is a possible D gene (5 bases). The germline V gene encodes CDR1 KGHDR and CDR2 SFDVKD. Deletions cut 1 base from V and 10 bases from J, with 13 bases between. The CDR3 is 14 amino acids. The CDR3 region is CATSDFATRGEQFF. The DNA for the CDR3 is TGTGCCACCAGTGATTTCGCCACCCGAGGGGAGCAGTTCTTC.

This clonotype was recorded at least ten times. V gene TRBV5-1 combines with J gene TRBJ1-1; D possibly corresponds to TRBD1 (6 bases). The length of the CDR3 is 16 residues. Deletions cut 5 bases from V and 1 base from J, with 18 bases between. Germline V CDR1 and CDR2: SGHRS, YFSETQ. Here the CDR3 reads CASSSRPGTTNTEAFF. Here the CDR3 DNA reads TGCGCCAGCAGTTCCAGGCCCGGGACAACGAACACTGAAGCTTTCTTT.

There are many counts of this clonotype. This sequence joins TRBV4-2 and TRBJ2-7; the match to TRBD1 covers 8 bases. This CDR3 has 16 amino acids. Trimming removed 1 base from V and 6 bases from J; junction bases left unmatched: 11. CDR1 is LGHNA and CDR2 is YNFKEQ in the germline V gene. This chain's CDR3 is CASSQVDRTGKGEQYF. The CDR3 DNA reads TGTGCCAGCAGCCAAGTTGACCGGACAGGGAAGGGCGAGCAGTACTTC.

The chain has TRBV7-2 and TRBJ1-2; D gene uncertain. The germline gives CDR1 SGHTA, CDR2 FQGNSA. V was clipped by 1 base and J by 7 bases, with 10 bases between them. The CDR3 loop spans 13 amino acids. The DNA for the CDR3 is TGTGCCAGCAGCTTAGGACAAATGGGTGGCTACACCTTC. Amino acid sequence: CASSLGQMGGYTF.

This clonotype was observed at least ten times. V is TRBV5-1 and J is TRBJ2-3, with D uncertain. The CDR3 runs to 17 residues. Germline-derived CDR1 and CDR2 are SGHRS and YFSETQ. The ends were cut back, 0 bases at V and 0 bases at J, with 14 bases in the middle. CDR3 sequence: CASSLGRNFFSTDTQYF. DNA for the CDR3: TGCGCCAGCAGCTTGGGCAGAAACTTCTTTAGCACAGATACGCAGTATTTT.

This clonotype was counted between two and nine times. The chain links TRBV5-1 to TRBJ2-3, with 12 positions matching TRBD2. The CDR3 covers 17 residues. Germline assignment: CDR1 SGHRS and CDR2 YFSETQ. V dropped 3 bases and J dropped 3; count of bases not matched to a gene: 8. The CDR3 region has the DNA TGCGCCAGCAGCTCGACTAGCGGGGGCCCGATGACAGATACGCAGTATTTT. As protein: CASSSTSGGPMTDTQYF.

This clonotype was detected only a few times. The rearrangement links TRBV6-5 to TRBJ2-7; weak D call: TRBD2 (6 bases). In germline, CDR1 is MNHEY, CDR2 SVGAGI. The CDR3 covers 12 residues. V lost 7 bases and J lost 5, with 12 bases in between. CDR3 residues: CASNLARHEQYF. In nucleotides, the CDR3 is TGTGCCAGCAACCTAGCGAGACACGAGCAGTACTTC.

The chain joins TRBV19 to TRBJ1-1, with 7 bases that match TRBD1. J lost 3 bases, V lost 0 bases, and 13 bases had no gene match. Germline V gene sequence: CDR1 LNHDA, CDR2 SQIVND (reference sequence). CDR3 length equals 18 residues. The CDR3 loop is CASSIDHDLGQGDTEAFF. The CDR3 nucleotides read TGTGCCAGTAGTATAGATCACGATCTTGGTCAGGGGGACACTGAAGCTTTCTTT. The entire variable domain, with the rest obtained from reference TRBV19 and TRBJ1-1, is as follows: DGGITQSPKYLFRKEGQNVTLSCEQNLNHDAMYWYRQDPGQGLRLIYYSQIVNDFQKGDIAEGYSVSREKKESFPLTVTSAQKNPTAFYLCASSIDHDLGQGDTEAFFGQGTRLTVV.

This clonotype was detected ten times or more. CDR3 sequence reads: CSARTPGVNEQFF. The CDR3 nucleotides are TGCAGTGCTCGAACCCCAGGGGTGAATGAGCAGTTCTTC. The V call is TRBV20-1, the J call TRBJ2-1; TRBD1 might be the D (6 bases). The CDR3 extends over 13 amino acids. V dropped 5 bases and J dropped 7 bases, with 15 bases sitting between them. Per the germline V gene, CDR1 is DFQATT and CDR2 is SNEGSKA (reference sequence).

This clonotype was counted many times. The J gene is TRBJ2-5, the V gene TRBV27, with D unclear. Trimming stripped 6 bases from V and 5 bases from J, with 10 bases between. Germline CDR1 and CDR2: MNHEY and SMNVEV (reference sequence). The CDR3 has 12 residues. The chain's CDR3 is CASRGLLETQYF. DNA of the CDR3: TGTGCCAGCAGGGGCCTCTTGGAGACCCAGTACTTC.

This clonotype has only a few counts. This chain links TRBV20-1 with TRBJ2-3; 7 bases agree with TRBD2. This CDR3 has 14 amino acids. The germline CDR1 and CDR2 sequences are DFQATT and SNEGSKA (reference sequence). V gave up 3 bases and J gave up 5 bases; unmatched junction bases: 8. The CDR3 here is CSARSWGGGDTQYF. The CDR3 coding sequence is TGCAGTGCTAGGAGCTGGGGGGGGGGAGATACGCAGTATTTT.

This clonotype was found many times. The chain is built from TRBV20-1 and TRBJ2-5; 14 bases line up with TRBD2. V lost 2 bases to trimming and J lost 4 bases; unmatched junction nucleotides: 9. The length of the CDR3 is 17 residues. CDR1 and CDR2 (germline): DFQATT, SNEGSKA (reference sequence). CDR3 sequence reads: CSARRTTSGGAGETQYF. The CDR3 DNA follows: TGCAGTGCTAGACGGACGACTAGCGGGGGGGCAGGAGAGACCCAGTACTTC.

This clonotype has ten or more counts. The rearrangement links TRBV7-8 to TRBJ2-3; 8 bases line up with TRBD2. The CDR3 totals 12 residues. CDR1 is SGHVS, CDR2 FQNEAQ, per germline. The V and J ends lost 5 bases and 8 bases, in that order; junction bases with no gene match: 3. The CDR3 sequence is CASSLGLATQYF. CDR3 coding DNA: TGTGCCAGCAGCCTCGGACTAGCTACGCAGTATTTT.

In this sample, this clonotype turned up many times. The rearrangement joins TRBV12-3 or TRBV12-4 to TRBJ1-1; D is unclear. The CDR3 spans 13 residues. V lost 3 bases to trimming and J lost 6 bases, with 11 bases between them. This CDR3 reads CASSFGGVAEAFF. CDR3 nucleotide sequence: TGTGCCAGCAGTTTCGGTGGAGTTGCTGAAGCTTTCTTT.

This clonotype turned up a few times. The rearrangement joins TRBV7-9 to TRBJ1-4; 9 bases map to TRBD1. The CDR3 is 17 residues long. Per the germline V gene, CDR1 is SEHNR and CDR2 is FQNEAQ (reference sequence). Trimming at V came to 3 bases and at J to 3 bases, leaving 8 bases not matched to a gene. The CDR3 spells CASSFGQGRGSNEKLFF. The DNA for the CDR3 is TGTGCCAGCAGCTTCGGACAGGGGCGAGGGTCTAATGAAAAACTGTTTTTT.

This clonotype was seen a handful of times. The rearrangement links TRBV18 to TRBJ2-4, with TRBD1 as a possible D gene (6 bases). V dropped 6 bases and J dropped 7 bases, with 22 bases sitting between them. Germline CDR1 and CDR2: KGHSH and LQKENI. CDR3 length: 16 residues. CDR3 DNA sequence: TGTGCCAGCTCCCCGATGCAACAGGGAGCTGGGAACATTCAGTACTTC. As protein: CASSPMQQGAGNIQYF.

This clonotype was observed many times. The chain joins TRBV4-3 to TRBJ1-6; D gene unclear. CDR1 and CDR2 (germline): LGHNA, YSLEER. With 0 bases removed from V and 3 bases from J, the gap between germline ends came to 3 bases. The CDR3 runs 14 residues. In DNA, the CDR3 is TGCGCCAGCAGCCAAGAGGACTATAATTCACCCCTCCACTTT. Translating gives CASSQEDYNSPLHF.

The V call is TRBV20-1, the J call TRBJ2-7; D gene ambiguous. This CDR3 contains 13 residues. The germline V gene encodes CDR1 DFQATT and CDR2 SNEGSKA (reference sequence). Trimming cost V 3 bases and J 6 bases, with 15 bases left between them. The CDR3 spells CSASVGADGEQYF. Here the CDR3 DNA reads TGCAGTGCTAGCGTGGGCGCAGATGGCGAGCAGTACTTC.

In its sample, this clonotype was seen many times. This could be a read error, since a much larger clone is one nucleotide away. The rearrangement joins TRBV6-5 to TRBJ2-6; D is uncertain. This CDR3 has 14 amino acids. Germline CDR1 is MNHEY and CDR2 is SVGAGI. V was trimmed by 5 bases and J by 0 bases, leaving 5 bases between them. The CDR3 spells CASSRNSGANVLTF. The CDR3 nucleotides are TGTGCCAGCAGTCGAAACTCTGGGGCCAACGTCCTGACTTTC.